This T cell receptor (beta chain) was captured in a study of CD8 T cells in ankylosing spondylitis. Study results and caveats: Seemingly characteristic of ankylosing spondylitis blood was a TCR beta motif consisting of about 8 highly homologous variants. A CD8+ phenotype characterized the disease-linked clones, which were relatively rare in peripheral blood. Within matched ankylosing spondylitis synovial fluid, disease-linked clones were reportedly significantly enriched. Past research had described some motif variants in reactive arthritis synovial fluid and blood.

Germline-derived CDR1 and CDR2 are ENHRY and SYGVKD. V lost 4 bases to trimming and J lost 2 bases; unmatched junction nucleotides: 3. The CDR3 covers 16 residues. Notes on this clonotype: The antigen is undetermined.

Preparation of TCR beta libraries was done by quantitative 5'-RACE with molecular barcodes. TCRdb independently ran MiXCR on the 5' RACE reads; one entry per CDR3 protein. This table holds fewer than 400,000 distinct CDR3 sequences, 8% found once. The specimen was blood, either unsorted or a sorted T cell fraction (not recorded which). The chain combines TRBV10-3 with TRBJ1-4, with 11 nucleotides matching TRBD1. The source of this sequence is a male donor with ankylosing spondylitis. DNA of the CDR3: TGTGCCATCAGTGGGACAGGGGGCGCGACTAATGAAAAACTGTTTTTT. Translating it yields CAISGTGGATNEKLFF.